The 14 T cell receptor beta chains reported below all come from one sample, sequenced in a study of blood T cells in healthy people across ages. It was with a sample-barcoded 5' primer and a J-beta primer mix that a second PCR of about 6 to 12 cycles was run. TCRdb recomputed calls from the 5' RACE reads with MiXCR, one row per CDR3 protein. The top ten clones hold around 2.1% of a sample with 1.5 million to 2 million distinct CDR3 sequences, around 48% of them seen once. Sequenced: blood. The receptors shown here come from a woman in her thirties or forties in good health.

The chain couples TRBV19 to TRBJ1-1; TRBD1 might be the D (6 bases). Germline V gives CDR1 LNHDA, CDR2 SQIVND (reference sequence). CDR3 length: 13 amino acids. V shed 4 bases and J shed 2 bases, with 8 bases lying between them. CDR3 in amino acids: CASSNRENTEAFF. Written as DNA, the CDR3 is TGTGCCAGTAGTAACAGGGAAAACACTGAAGCTTTCTTT.

This clonotype was seen a few times. V usage is TRBV7-2 and J usage is TRBJ2-3; TRBD2 agrees at 9 bases. J was trimmed by 5 bases and V by 6 bases; bases with no gene match: 12. The CDR3 loop spans 16 amino acids. Germline V gives CDR1 SGHTA, CDR2 FQGNSA. CDR3 nucleotide sequence: TGTGCCAGCAGTGCAAACCTAGCGGGAATGAGAGATACGCAGTATTTT. Its translation is CASSANLAGMRDTQYF.

The genes are TRBV4-1 and TRBJ1-2; 7 nucleotides line up with TRBD1. The V gene end was trimmed by 0 bases and the J gene end by 4 bases; junction bases not matched to a gene: 17. This CDR3 has 19 amino acids. Germline V CDR1 and CDR2: MGHRA, YSYEKL. The CDR3 protein is CASSQDGDSANRRRYGYTF. The CDR3 nucleotides read TGCGCCAGCAGCCAAGACGGGGACAGTGCTAACCGGCGCCGCTATGGCTACACCTTC.

This chain uses TRBV6-2 or TRBV6-3 with TRBJ2-7; TRBD2 aligns across 8 bases. V trimming: 6 bases; J trimming: 2 bases; junction bases outside the gene matches: 6. The CDR3 has 14 amino acids. Germline V CDR1 and CDR2: MNHEY, SVGEGT. The CDR3 loop is CASRESGGTYEQYF. As DNA, the CDR3 is TGTGCCAGCAGGGAGAGCGGGGGCACCTACGAGCAGTACTTC.

This chain joins TRBV2 and TRBJ1-2, with no clear D. The V end was cut by 8 bases, the J end by 4 bases, with 11 bases between. The CDR3 extends over 12 amino acids. The germline V gene has CDR1 SNHLY and CDR2 FYNNEI. CDR3: CASYGEVYGYTF. The CDR3 nucleotides are TGTGCCAGCTACGGGGAAGTCTATGGCTACACCTTC.

This clonotype was found a few times. The chain uses TRBV27 and TRBJ2-1, with D perhaps matching TRBD2 (5 bases). This CDR3 has 14 amino acids. Per the germline V gene, CDR1 is MNHEY and CDR2 is SMNVEV (reference sequence). Trimming cost V 2 bases and J 5 bases, with 10 bases left between them. The CDR3 DNA sequence: TGTGCCAGCAGTTTACCCGGGGAGAACAATGAGCAGTTCTTC. Its translation is CASSLPGENNEQFF.

The chain is built from TRBV7-9 and TRBJ1-2; 7 bases are shared with TRBD1. V trimming: 5 bases; J trimming: 6 bases; junction bases outside the gene matches: 6. The CDR3 extends over 13 amino acids. Germline values: CDR1 SEHNR, CDR2 FQNEAQ (reference sequence). DNA of the CDR3: TGTGCCAGCAGCCGAGACAGGGATGATGGCTACACCTTC. It encodes CASSRDRDDGYTF.

On this clonotype: Sequence at one end of the junction differs from germline and may be a read error. The chain is built from TRBV4-1 and TRBJ1-4, with a weak D call TRBD1 (5 bases). The CDR3 loop spans 15 amino acids. Germline V gene lookup returns CDR1 MGHRA and CDR2 YSYEKL. CDR3 DNA sequence: TGCGCCAGCAGCCAAGAGAGAGTCACGGGGGAAAAGCTGTTTTTT. Translating gives CASSQERVTGEKLFF.

This clonotype was detected once. J is TRBJ1-5 and V is TRBV5-1; 7 bases are a match to TRBD1. The CDR3 is 15 amino acids. After removal of 0 bases from V and 6 bases from J, the junction contained 6 bases not matched to a gene. Germline CDR1 and CDR2: SGHRS and YFSETQ. As DNA, the CDR3 is TGCGCCAGCAGCTTGGGTGGACAGGACAGTCAGCCCCAGCATTTT. Amino acid sequence: CASSLGGQDSQPQHF.

In this sample, this clonotype turned up a few times. The chain employs TRBV20-1 and TRBJ2-7; the D gene could be TRBD1 or TRBD2 (5 bases each). V lost 3 bases and J lost 6, with 9 bases in between. This CDR3 is 11 amino acids long. Germline-derived CDR1 and CDR2 are DFQATT and SNEGSKA (reference sequence). CDR3 region: CSASPGAEQYF. DNA for the CDR3: TGCAGTGCTAGTCCCGGGGCCGAGCAGTACTTC.

This chain joins TRBV20-1 and TRBJ1-2; TRBD1 matches 10 bases. The ends lost 5 bases at V and 2 bases at J; junction bases unmatched: 5. CDR1 DFQATT and CDR2 SNEGSKA come from the germline V gene (reference sequence). The CDR3 consists of 14 residues. In DNA, the CDR3 is TGCAGTGCTCGGGGACAGGGGCGAAACTATGGCTACACCTTC. Protein product: CSARGQGRNYGYTF.

This clonotype was counted between two and nine times. Here the CDR3 DNA reads TGTGCCAGCAGCTTAGTCGTCCGGACAGGGGGGACAGATACGCAGTATTTT. Translating it yields CASSLVVRTGGTDTQYF. The chain carries TRBV7-2 and TRBJ2-3, with 10 bases matching TRBD1. Trimming removed 1 base from V and 3 bases from J; junction bases left unmatched: 7. The CDR3 totals 17 residues. Germline V gene data show CDR1 as SGHTA and CDR2 as FQGNSA.

The chain joins TRBV9 to TRBJ2-3; possibly TRBD2 for D (5 bases). The V gene lost 5 bases and the J gene lost 3 bases, with 13 bases spanning the gap. This CDR3 has 14 amino acids. Germline V gene data show CDR1 as SGDLS and CDR2 as YYNGEE. CDR3 nucleotide sequence: TGTGCCAGCAGTGTTGCTAGCCTGACAGATACGCAGTATTTT. It codes for CASSVASLTDTQYF.

The chain is built from TRBV6-2 or TRBV6-3 and TRBJ2-5, with D hard to call. Trimming stripped 2 bases from V and 3 bases from J, with 7 bases between. The CDR3 extends over 13 amino acids. The germline V gene has CDR1 MNHEY and CDR2 SVGEGT. Written as DNA, the CDR3 is TGTGCCAGCAGTTACACCCTAAAAGAGACCCAGTACTTC. Amino acid sequence: CASSYTLKETQYF.